The rows below give T cell receptor beta chains drawn from one sample of a study of Ad26.COV2.S vaccination and SARS-CoV-2 variants. Sequenced by immunoSEQ multiplex PCR; TCRdb stores in-frame clones only, minus some. The profile shows roughly 300,000 clones, 80% to 90% of them singletons. The sequencing here drew on peripheral blood, taken in a trial of Ad26.COV2.S vaccine versus placebo. The receptors derive from a person between 18 and 59 years old who received the Ad26.COV2.S COVID-19 vaccine or a placebo. CDR3s include the opening cysteine and the closing phenylalanine or tryptophan. Rows give clone size only sometimes, using once, few, many, or a class for an expanded clone.

size	V	J	length	CDR3
NA	TRBV9	TRBJ1-3	16	CASSVGISNSGNTIYF
NA	TRBV5-6	TRBJ2-5	17	CASSLRTHRDTKETQYF
NA	TRBV18	TRBJ1-4	14	CASSPQGNYEKLFF
NA	TRBV5-1	TRBJ1-2	14	CASSLDGGGYGYTF
NA	TRBV6-2/TRBV6-3	TRBJ1-4	14	CASSYSGANEKLFF
NA	TRBV12-1	TRBJ1-1	15	CASSFGRPRGGEAFF
NA	TRBV1	TRBJ2-2	15	CTSSQVGGLKGELFF
NA	TRBV25-1	TRBJ2-3	12	CASGTGTDTQYF
NA	TRBV12-3/TRBV12-4	TRBJ1-1	13	CASISDRGAEAFF
NA	TRBV20-1	TRBJ2-7	11	CSAPGGYEQYF
NA	TRBV7-9	TRBJ2-2	13	CASSSPGLRELFF
NA	TRBV6-4	TRBJ2-5	12	CASSDSIETQYF
once	TRBV7-2	TRBJ1-3	15	CASSTGQGYFNTIYF
NA	TRBV10-3	TRBJ2-7	13	CAISVGRENEQYF
many	TRBV4-1	TRBJ2-5	18	CASSQDGGGSGSTETQYF
NA	TRBV6-5	TRBJ1-4	14	CASADRETNEKLFF
NA	TRBV5-1	TRBJ1-3	16	CASSYGGGSSGNTIYF
NA	TRBV6-2/TRBV6-3	TRBJ2-7	15	CASSYHRGRAHEQYF
NA	TRBV24-1	TRBJ2-1	15	CATSVQGGRYNEQFF
NA	TRBV3-1/TRBV3-2	TRBJ1-2	16	CASSQDRREGRYGYTF
NA	TRBV5-1	TRBJ2-5	13	CASREGAGETQYF
NA	TRBV4-1	TRBJ1-1	17	CASSQDGGTSRNTEAFF
NA	TRBV7-3	TRBJ2-3	13	CASSSAVTDTQYF
NA	TRBV19	TRBJ1-1	12	CASKGAATEAFF
NA	TRBV4-3	TRBJ2-1	14	CASSQDALASEQFF
once	TRBV24-1	TRBJ1-5	15	CATSDHREGNQPQHF
NA	TRBV29-1	TRBJ1-1	12	CSARRRTEGAFF
NA	TRBV7-9	TRBJ2-1	14	CASSLDLADNEQFF
NA	TRBV28	TRBJ1-2	14	CASSFDKVGYGYTF
NA	TRBV19	TRBJ2-1	18	CASSFSPSPSRADNEQFF
NA	TRBV5-1	TRBJ2-2	15	CASSLAGLGTGELFF
NA	TRBV19	TRBJ2-1	16	CASSPQLAGGYNEQFF
NA	TRBV18	TRBJ2-6	15	CASSPDRAGANVLTF
NA	TRBV11-2	TRBJ2-1	12	CASSLDRNEQFF
NA	TRBV6-6	TRBJ1-1	14	CASTFGGLGTEAFF
once	TRBV28	TRBJ1-5	14	CASTIPEGSWPQHF
NA	TRBV7-8	TRBJ2-7	17	CASSLTRGVTGAYEQYF
NA	TRBV27	TRBJ2-7	14	CASSQHRDSTEQYF
NA	TRBV11-3	TRBJ2-1	16	CASSLDGSSGYNEQFF
once	TRBV28	TRBJ1-1	13	CASSSSAGFEAFF
NA	TRBV7-2	TRBJ2-7	15	CASSSGAGHIDEQYF
NA	TRBV11-1	TRBJ1-2	14	CASSLGGAAYGYTF
NA	TRBV18	TRBJ2-3	15	CASSPPGGHTDTQYF
NA	TRBV9	TRBJ2-7	15	CASSAGGGTAYEQYF
NA	TRBV7-2	TRBJ2-4	17	CASSLAPSGGAANIQYF
NA	TRBV29-1	TRBJ1-1	15	CSAATGQTMNTEAFF
NA	TRBV1	TRBJ2-4	17	CTSSRANRELAKNIQYF
NA	TRBV4-1	TRBJ2-1	16	CASSAPPSGREDEQFF
NA	TRBV7-9	TRBJ1-1	13	CASSLAGNTEAFF
NA	TRBV7-9	TRBJ1-1	13	CASGRQGGTEAFF